This section outlines one TCR beta chain sequence together with its context. For every subset, genomic DNA was evenly distributed across several immunoSEQ plates. Profiled with immunoSEQ multiplex PCR; TCRdb holds only in-frame clones, not every one. This sample has some 2 million clones, with over 85% found just once. This sample was included in a study of shared clonotypes between healthy human individuals. The CDR3 spans 13 residues. Germline CDR1 MNHEY, CDR2 SMNVEV (reference sequence). Deletions cut 8 bases from V and 2 bases from J, with 13 bases between. Naive CD8 cells lacked CD45RO and underwent positive selection for CCR7, leaving out terminally differentiated effector memory CD45RA+ cells.

The material sequenced was naive CD8+ T cells sorted from blood. This TCR was recovered from a man aged 18 to 30 in good health. The chain has TRBV27 and TRBJ2-7; D unclear. The CDR3, as DNA: TGTGCCAGCTCGAATGGAAGAGCCTACGAGCAGTACTTC. Its protein product is CASSNGRAYEQYF.